This passage covers 26 T cell receptor beta chains from one sample sequenced in a study of blood T cells in healthy people across ages. Using a J-beta primer mix together with a sample-barcoded 5' primer, a second PCR was run for about 6 to 12 cycles. MiXCR, run by TCRdb on the 5' RACE reads, gives a single entry per CDR3 protein. This sample yields 1.5 million to 2 million distinct CDR3 sequences, of which 49% are seen a single time; 2% to 2.5% belongs to the top ten. The sequenced sample consisted of blood. The source is a woman in her thirties or forties in good health.

CDR3 nucleotides: TGTGCCAGCAGTTACTCAATGAACACCGGGGAGCTGTTTTTT. Translated: CASSYSMNTGELFF. The chain uses TRBV6-2 or TRBV6-3 and TRBJ2-2; D remains ambiguous. This CDR3 spans 14 amino acids. Per the germline V gene, CDR1 is MNHEY and CDR2 is SVGEGT. The V and J ends lost 0 bases and 1 base respectively, with 3 bases between them.

The chain combines TRBV3-1 with TRBJ2-1, with TRBD2 as a possible D gene (7 bases). This CDR3 region has 16 residues. Trimming shortened V by 4 bases and J by 0 bases, and 13 bases separated the two germline ends. Germline CDR1 and CDR2: LGHDT and YNNKEL (reference sequence). The CDR3 spells CASSLQGGGSYNEQFF. The DNA for the CDR3 is TGTGCCAGCAGCCTACAAGGGGGGGGCTCCTACAATGAGCAGTTCTTC.

The chain combines TRBV14 with TRBJ1-4; D remains ambiguous. The germline V and J ends were trimmed by 2 bases and 8 bases, with 9 bases remaining between them. This CDR3 has 13 amino acids. Germline V gives CDR1 SGHDN, CDR2 FVKESK. As DNA, the CDR3 is TGTGCCAGCAGCCAAACTTTCAGGGAAAAACTGTTTTTT. The encoded protein is CASSQTFREKLFF.

V gene TRBV12-3 or TRBV12-4 combines with J gene TRBJ2-7, with 7 bases matching TRBD2. This CDR3 is built from 17 residues. The V gene end was trimmed by 5 bases and the J gene end by 1 base; junction bases not matched to a gene: 14. In DNA, the CDR3 is TGTGCCAGCAGTACTGCTCGCGGAGCGGGGCTTTCCTACGAGCAGTACTTC. It translates to CASSTARGAGLSYEQYF.

This clonotype has just a few counts. The chain couples TRBV12-3 or TRBV12-4 to TRBJ2-7, with D perhaps being TRBD1 or TRBD2 (6 bases each). The V end was cut by 7 bases, the J end by 4 bases, with 20 bases between. There are 15 residues in the CDR3. CDR3 in DNA: TGTGCCAGCACCTTAGGCGGGACAAAACCTTACGAGCAGTACTTC. Translating it yields CASTLGGTKPYEQYF.

This clonotype was found a few times. The chain has TRBV28 and TRBJ2-1; TRBD2 matches 10 bases. This CDR3 contains 14 residues. V trimming: 3 bases; J trimming: 7 bases; junction bases outside the gene matches: 3. The germline CDR1 and CDR2 sequences are MDHEN and SYDVKM. The CDR3: CASSFLAGGNEQFF. The CDR3 DNA is TGTGCCAGCAGTTTTTTAGCGGGGGGTAATGAGCAGTTCTTC.

The J gene is TRBJ1-1, the V gene TRBV7-8; D gene uncertain. The CDR3 contains 16 residues. Per germline, CDR1 SGHVS and CDR2 FQNEAQ. Between the trimmed V and J ends, which lost 0 bases and 6 bases, there was a span of 17 bases. CDR3 coding DNA: TGTGCCAGCAGCTTAGCGGCGGCACTTAGTATCTCTGAAGCTTTCTTT. This codes for CASSLAAALSISEAFF.

The chain is built from TRBV20-1 and TRBJ2-4, with 7 bases aligning to TRBD2. The end of the DNA aligns better with TRBJ2-7, so the J call may be wrong. The CDR3 length is 15 residues. Germline assignment: CDR1 DFQATT and CDR2 SNEGSKA (reference sequence). This CDR3 is CSARDRTSNIYEQYF. Here the CDR3 DNA reads TGCAGTGCTAGAGATCGGACTAGTAATATCTACGAGCAGTACTTC.

This chain connects TRBV5-1 to TRBJ2-5; 8 bases match TRBD1. Germline CDR1 reads SGHRS; CDR2 reads YFSETQ. Trimming cost V 3 bases and J 0 bases; bases outside gene matches: 4. The CDR3 loop spans 15 amino acids. The CDR3 sequence is CASSWRQGYQETQYF. Written as DNA, the CDR3 is TGCGCCAGCAGCTGGAGACAGGGGTACCAAGAGACCCAGTACTTC.

This clonotype has only a few counts. The chain is built from TRBV6-2 or TRBV6-3 and TRBJ2-7, with D possibly matching TRBD1 (7 bases). From germline, CDR1 is MNHEY and CDR2 SVGEGT. The CDR3 length is 15 residues. V gave up 2 bases and J gave up 0 bases, with 11 bases separating them. The CDR3, as DNA: TGTGCCAGCAGTTACGGCGGGACAGTCTCCTACGAGCAGTACTTC. Translation gives CASSYGGTVSYEQYF.

This clonotype was observed at least ten times. The chain links TRBV28 to TRBJ2-5; a possible D gene is TRBD2 (5 bases). The germline V gene has CDR1 MDHEN and CDR2 SYDVKM. The CDR3 contains 15 residues. Trimming stripped 2 bases from V and 1 base from J, with 11 bases between. The CDR3 spells CASSLSGALQETQYF. In nucleotides, the CDR3 is TGTGCCAGCAGTTTAAGCGGAGCCCTCCAAGAGACCCAGTACTTC. Full variable domain (rest looked up from reference TRBV28 and TRBJ2-5): DVKVTQSSRYLVKRTGEKVFLECVQDMDHENMFWYRQDPGLGLRLIYFSYDVKMKEKGDIPEGYSVSREKKERFSLILESASTNQTSMYLCASSLSGALQETQYFGPGTRLLVL.

This clonotype was seen a handful of times. The V gene is TRBV2, the J gene TRBJ2-4, with D possibly matching TRBD2 (5 bases). The better agreement between TRBJ2-5 and the DNA end casts doubt on the J call. The germline V gene encodes CDR1 SNHLY and CDR2 FYNNEI. The length of the CDR3 is 14 residues. The CDR3 loop reads CASSERLASETQYF. In nucleotides, the CDR3 is TGTGCCAGCAGTGAACGGCTAGCATCAGAGACCCAGTACTTC.

There are a few counts of this clonotype. This sequence joins TRBV10-1 and TRBJ2-7; unclear D gene. Germline loops: CDR1 WNHNN, CDR2 SYGVQD (reference sequence). Trimming removed 1 base at V and 2 bases at J, with 6 bases between. The CDR3 length is 13 residues. The CDR3: CASSEFGPYEQYF. CDR3 nucleotide sequence: TGCGCCAGCAGTGAGTTTGGTCCCTACGAGCAGTACTTC.

The chain has TRBV5-1 and TRBJ1-6; 12 bases fit TRBD1. Per germline, CDR1 SGHRS and CDR2 YFSETQ. Trimming took 4 bases from V and 1 from J; bases not matched to a gene: 12. This CDR3 is built from 20 residues. The CDR3 nucleotides are TGCGCCAGCAGCGCGAAATCTCCGGGACAGGGGGCATCCTATAATTCACCCCTCCACTTT. Translating gives CASSAKSPGQGASYNSPLHF.

Only a few counts were recorded for this clonotype. This chain joins TRBV7-2 and TRBJ2-3; no definite D call. Germline CDR1 reads SGHTA; CDR2 reads FQGNSA. V gave up 1 base and J gave up 1 base, with 12 bases separating them. CDR3 length equals 16 residues. The CDR3 DNA is TGTGCCAGCAGCTTAGGATCGTGGTTCGGCACAGATACGCAGTATTTT. Its translation is CASSLGSWFGTDTQYF.

The J gene is TRBJ2-1, the V gene TRBV6-2 or TRBV6-3, with TRBD2 matching 9 bases. V lost 5 bases and J lost 8; bases outside the gene matches: 10. The CDR3 is 15 amino acids. Germline lookup yields CDR1 MNHEY and CDR2 SVGEGT. CDR3 nucleotides: TGTGCCAGCAGTAAGCCGGGACTAGCAAGCCATGAGCAGTTCTTC. Residues: CASSKPGLASHEQFF.

This rearrangement joins TRBV28 to TRBJ1-2; maybe TRBD1 (5 bases). Germline lookup yields CDR1 MDHEN and CDR2 SYDVKM. The CDR3 spans 14 residues. Deletions cut 6 bases from V and 2 bases from J, with 13 bases between. The CDR3 nucleotides are TGTGCCAGCAGATGGGGGATCGGGAACTATGGCTACACCTTC. This translates into CASRWGIGNYGYTF.

This clonotype occurred many times. The rearrangement links TRBV2 to TRBJ2-7; 7 bases are shared with TRBD2. The length of the CDR3 is 12 residues. Trimming removed 6 bases from V and 4 bases from J; junction bases left unmatched: 3. Germline V lookup: CDR1 SNHLY, CDR2 FYNNEI. CDR3 in amino acids: CASSEGGYEQYF. CDR3 bases: TGTGCCAGCAGCGAGGGAGGGTACGAGCAGTACTTC.

The genes are TRBV29-1 and TRBJ1-2; D is perhaps TRBD1 (5 bases). The ends were cut back, 4 bases at V and 0 bases at J, with 15 bases in the middle. The germline V gene has CDR1 SQVTM and CDR2 ANQGSEA. CDR3 size: 15 residues. CDR3 nucleotide sequence: TGCAGCGTTGGCAAAGGGGCGGATTCTAACTATGGCTACACCTTC. Encoded protein: CSVGKGADSNYGYTF.

Comment on this clonotype: The junction and the germline gene differ at one end; a read error may be behind it. The chain joins TRBV24-1 to TRBJ2-1, with D possibly TRBD2 on 7 matching bases. Germline CDR1 and CDR2: KGHDR and SFDVKD. The length of the CDR3 is 13 residues. In DNA, the CDR3 is TGTGCCGCTGGGGGGGCCCCGCTTAATGAGCAGTTCTTT. Amino acid sequence: CAAGGAPLNEQFF.

This chain links TRBV20-1 with TRBJ2-1; D is unresolved. Germline lookup yields CDR1 DFQATT and CDR2 SNEGSKA (reference sequence). Trimming left V 6 bases short and J 5 bases short, with 14 bases between. This CDR3 is 13 amino acids long. The CDR3, as DNA: TGCAGTGCAGACCCCTGGACCAACAATGAGCAGTTCTTC. This encodes CSADPWTNNEQFF.

V and J are TRBV27 and TRBJ2-5; 8 nucleotides line up with TRBD2. The V and J ends lost 2 bases and 4 bases, in that order; junction bases with no gene match: 6. There are 15 residues in the CDR3. Germline CDR1 and CDR2: MNHEY and SMNVEV (reference sequence). This CDR3 is CASSLHGGAVETQYF. The DNA of the CDR3 is TGTGCCAGCAGTTTACACGGGGGGGCCGTAGAGACCCAGTACTTC.

The V and J genes are TRBV7-2 and TRBJ2-7, with 8 bases matching TRBD1. Germline V gene sequence: CDR1 SGHTA, CDR2 FQGNSA. The trim removed 4 bases at V and 5 bases at J, leaving 4 bases unmatched. There are 13 residues in the CDR3. The chain's CDR3 is CASSWDRTNEQYF. The CDR3 nucleotides read TGTGCCAGCAGCTGGGACAGGACCAACGAGCAGTACTTC.

The CDR3 DNA reads as TGTGCCAGCAGCTTAGGGGACAGGGGGAGAAAAGAGACCCAGTTCTTC. It codes for CASSLGDRGRKETQFF. This rearrangement joins TRBV7-9 to TRBJ2-1, with 11 bases matching TRBD1. There are 16 residues in the CDR3. Germline loops: CDR1 SEHNR, CDR2 FQNEAQ (reference sequence). Trimming at V came to 1 base and at J to 13 bases, leaving 12 bases not matched to a gene.

Worth noting for this clonotype: The CDR3 carries no conserved terminal phenylalanine or tryptophan, so it likely arises from a read error. The genes are TRBV14 and TRBJ1-4; a weak D match, TRBD1 (5 bases). V lost 1 base and J 5 bases, leaving 11 bases between the germline ends. CDR3 length equals 15 residues. Germline CDR1 and CDR2: SGHDN and FVKESK. The chain's CDR3 is CASSQVGRVNEKLFL. CDR3 in DNA: TGTGCCAGCAGCCAAGTGGGACGGGTGAATGAAAAACTGTTTTTG.

The chain joins TRBV4-3 to TRBJ1-2; 10 positions match TRBD1. CDR1 is LGHNA and CDR2 is YSLEER in the germline V gene. With 4 bases clipped from V and 4 bases from J, the junction kept 9 bases outside the gene matches. This CDR3 contains 16 residues. The CDR3 region has the DNA TGCGCCAGCAGCCGGACGACAGGGGGCGAGGGCTATGGCTACACCTTC. Translation gives CASSRTTGGEGYGYTF.